The 10 T cell receptor beta chains below come from one sample, sequenced in a study of blood T cell repertoires in COVID-19. Sequenced by immunoSEQ multiplex PCR; TCRdb stores in-frame clones only, minus some. Counted here are 57,000 or so clones, less than 85% occurring once; the ten biggest clones make up approximately 19%. What was sequenced was peripheral blood. All receptors derive from an older man with active COVID-19.

The chain recombines TRBV10-3 with TRBJ2-3; 9 nucleotides match TRBD2. The CDR3 runs to 14 residues. J was trimmed by 5 bases and V by 6 bases; bases with no gene match: 6. Germline assignment: CDR1 ENHRY and CDR2 SYGVKD. The CDR3 region has the DNA TGTGCCATCAGCCTAGCGGGGTGGGGAGATACGCAGTATTTT. Protein: CAISLAGWGDTQYF.

This chain links TRBV5-4 with TRBJ1-2, with 11 bases fitting TRBD1. CDR1 SGHNT and CDR2 YYREEE come from the germline V gene (reference sequence). This CDR3 has 14 amino acids. V was pared by 4 bases and J by 3 bases, with 2 bases of the junction left unmatched. The CDR3 region is CASSAGQGDYGYTF. The CDR3 coding sequence is TGTGCCAGCAGCGCGGGACAGGGGGACTATGGCTACACCTTC.

V is TRBV9 and J is TRBJ1-6; possibly TRBD1 for D (5 bases). V lost 4 bases and J 7 bases, leaving 15 bases between the germline ends. Germline V gene sequence: CDR1 SGDLS, CDR2 YYNGEE. This CDR3 comprises 15 residues. CDR3 nucleotides: TGTGCCAGCAGCTCCCTGGGAGGGGTGAATTCACCCCTCCACTTT. It codes for CASSSLGGVNSPLHF.

The chain couples TRBV10-3 to TRBJ2-5; 12 nucleotides match TRBD1. This CDR3 contains 15 residues. V shed 6 bases and J 5 bases; nucleotides not matched to a gene: 7. Germline V lookup: CDR1 ENHRY, CDR2 SYGVKD. CDR3 DNA: TGTGCCATCAGCCCCGGGACAGGGGGCGATGAGACCCAGTACTTC. The encoded protein is CAISPGTGGDETQYF.

The chain is built from TRBV7-2 and TRBJ2-7; D gene uncertain. The CDR3 has 13 amino acids. V was trimmed by 2 bases and J by 0 bases, leaving 5 bases between them. Germline CDR1 SGHTA, CDR2 FQGNSA. In DNA form, the CDR3 reads TGTGCCAGCAGCTTATCGAGCTCCTACGAGCAGTACTTC. Amino acid sequence: CASSLSSSYEQYF.

This clone was seen a single time. J is TRBJ2-5 and V is TRBV27; 10 bases align to TRBD2. The CDR3 extends over 15 amino acids. Germline CDR1 and CDR2: MNHEY and SMNVEV (reference sequence). With V trimmed by 6 bases and J by 3 bases, 7 bases remained unmatched. The CDR3 region is CASRTSGIVKETQYF. As DNA, the CDR3 is TGTGCCAGCAGAACTAGCGGGATAGTAAAAGAGACCCAGTACTTC.

The chain recombines TRBV6-6 with TRBJ1-2; weak D call: TRBD1 (5 bases). There are 12 residues in the CDR3. Trimming removed 7 bases at V and 4 bases at J, with 10 bases between. Germline V gives CDR1 MNHNY, CDR2 SVGAGI (reference sequence). The CDR3 bases are TGTGCCAGCACCCAGGGAGGCTATGGCTACACCTTC. Amino acids: CASTQGGYGYTF.

The chain carries TRBV19 and TRBJ2-2, with 10 bases fitting TRBD2. This CDR3 has 16 residues. Germline CDR1 is LNHDA and CDR2 is SQIVND (reference sequence). J was trimmed by 7 bases and V by 5 bases; bases with no gene match: 10. CDR3: CASSREWTSGGGELFF. CDR3 bases: TGTGCCAGTAGTCGGGAGTGGACTAGCGGAGGCGGGGAGCTGTTTTTT.

The chain joins TRBV5-1 to TRBJ1-2; 8 bases match TRBD1. Germline V CDR1 and CDR2: SGHRS, YFSETQ. The CDR3 contains 14 residues. V was pared by 4 bases and J by 6 bases, with 8 bases of the junction left unmatched. CDR3 coding DNA: TGCGCCAGCAGCGCCGGGACAGGACAGAATGGCTACACCTTC. Translating gives CASSAGTGQNGYTF.

The rearrangement links TRBV18 to TRBJ1-2, with 7 bases that match TRBD1. V lost 3 bases, J lost 2 bases, and 6 bases stayed unmatched. The germline V gene encodes CDR1 KGHSH and CDR2 LQKENI. The CDR3 runs to 15 residues. Here the CDR3 DNA reads TGTGCCAGCTCACCTAACAGGGGAAGCAACTATGGCTACACCTTC. It translates to CASSPNRGSNYGYTF.